This TCR beta chain originates from a study of beta chain features in type 1 diabetes. General study results and limits: Still unanswered here is whether HLA type influences TCRB rearrangement.

A single count supports this clone. Its antigen is currently unknown. The entirety of the isolated RNA underwent reverse transcription, so expressed TCRB transcripts were sequenced. Around 3.9 million reads per sample were averaged for naive, central memory and regulatory samples. TCRdb keeps only in-frame clones here, not all; method: immunoSEQ multiplex PCR. The sample yields under 150,000 clones, around 51% seen once. CD45RO/CCR7/CD25/CD127/CD95/CD27 staining was used to isolate CD4+ naive, central memory, regulatory and stem cell-like memory cells by sorting. The source is a man younger than 35 in good health. Sequencing was performed on Tregs from blood.

CDR3 nucleotides: TGTGCCAGCAGCCCTACTCCCGTCGGGGCTTTCTTT. Residues: CASSPTPVGAFF. V gene TRBV28 combines with J gene TRBJ1-1; D uncertain. CDR1 and CDR2 from the germline V gene are MDHEN and SYDVKM. Trimming took 6 bases from V and 11 from J, leaving 16 bases between them. The CDR3 runs 12 residues.